Listed below are T cell receptor beta chains from one sample, sequenced in a study of T cells in Graves' hyperthyroidism and ophthalmopathy. From the multiplex PCR reads, TCRdb called clonotypes with MiXCR, one entry per CDR3 protein. The repertoire has 550,000 to 600,000 distinct CDR3 sequences, 35% to 55% of them found once; the top ten carry 15% to 20%. The sequenced sample consisted of peripheral blood or thyroid tissue (not recorded which). These receptors were collected from an adult woman with Graves' disease, either hyperthyroidism or ophthalmopathy (not recorded which). Each CDR3 is given with its conserved first and last residue. The order of the fields is D gene, V gene, clone size, J gene, CDR3 DNA, CDR3 protein. D genes are given only for firm matches. Only some rows state a clone size, as once, few, many or a class for expanded clones.

TRBD2	TRBV4-1	NA	TRBJ2-2	TGCGCCAGCAGCCGCCTTAGCGGGAGTGCCACCGGGGAGCTGTTTTTT	CASSRLSGSATGELFF
NA	TRBV19	few	TRBJ2-5	TGTGCCAGTAGTATAGGACCGGCGGGGACCCAGTACTTC	CASSIGPAGTQYF
NA	TRBV13	NA	TRBJ2-7	TGTGCCAGCAGCTTCGCTCCAGGATACGAGCAGTACTTC	CASSFAPGYEQYF
NA	TRBV15	many	TRBJ2-7	TGTGCCACCAGCCGCGACCGGGTCTCTACCTACGAGCAGTACTTC	CATSRDRVSTYEQYF
TRBD1	TRBV6-1	few	TRBJ1-1	TGTGCCAGCAGACCTCAGGGGGCAGGAGCTTTCTTT	CASRPQGAGAFF
TRBD1	TRBV25-1	NA	TRBJ2-5	TGTGCCACCAGGGACAGGGTCGTATGGGAGACCCAGTACTTC	CATRDRVVWETQYF
TRBD1	TRBV19	NA	TRBJ1-5	TGTGCCAGTAGCCACGGACAGGGGCGCGGGCAGCCCCAGCATTTT	CASSHGQGRGQPQHF
NA	TRBV19	few	TRBJ1-1	TGTGCCAGTAGTATCAACGACGGGGGTGATGAAGCTTTCTTT	CASSINDGGDEAFF
NA	TRBV9	NA	TRBJ2-5	TGTGCCAGCAGCCGAAGACAGTGGGGGGAGACCCAGTACTTC	CASSRRQWGETQYF
NA	TRBV20-1	NA	TRBJ2-5	TGCAGTGCTGGAGATGGGGGAGAGACCCAGTACTTC	CSAGDGGETQYF
TRBD1	TRBV10-2	many	TRBJ1-6	TGCGCCAGCAGTCGGACAGGGGTTGGTTCACCCCTCCACTTT	CASSRTGVGSPLHF
NA	TRBV11-2	many	TRBJ2-7	TGTGCCAGCAGCTTACCTAGCAGCTCCTACGAGCAGTACTTC	CASSLPSSSYEQYF
NA	TRBV7-8	NA	TRBJ1-1	TGTGCCAGCAGCTTCTGGGTCGGGGCCCGGAACACTGAAGCTTTCTTT	CASSFWVGARNTEAFF
NA	TRBV24-1	NA	TRBJ1-1	TGTGCCACCAAGGGATCCATGAACACTGAAGCTTTCTTT	CATKGSMNTEAFF
NA	TRBV4-1	many	TRBJ1-6	TGCGCCAGCAGCCAAGTCCCAGTATCACCCCTCCACTTT	CASSQVPVSPLHF
TRBD1	TRBV11-1	many	TRBJ1-1	TGTGCCAGCAGCCTGGGACAGGGCCGGAAAGCTTTCTTT	CASSLGQGRKAFF
NA	TRBV10-3	NA	TRBJ1-2	TGTGCTCAACAGGTCTCAGCTAACTATGGCTACACCTTC	CAQQVSANYGYTF
NA	TRBV9	NA	TRBJ1-2	TGTGCCAGCAGCGAAGGGGCAGCAGGCTATGGCTACACCTTC	CASSEGAAGYGYTF
NA	TRBV5-6	NA	TRBJ1-4	TGTGCCAGCAGCGCCGGGCGAGATGAAAAACTGTTTTTT	CASSAGRDEKLFF
NA	TRBV7-7	NA	TRBJ2-5	TGTGCCAGCAGCCCGATGGACATTGGAGAGACCCAGTACTTC	CASSPMDIGETQYF
NA	TRBV7-4	NA	TRBJ1-3	TGTGCCAGCAGTGACGGCCGGACCTCTGGAAACACCATATATTTT	CASSDGRTSGNTIYF
NA	TRBV5-1	NA	TRBJ1-5	TGCGCCACCATATATGGCTCAAGGCCCCAGCATTTT	CATIYGSRPQHF
TRBD1	TRBV10-3	NA	TRBJ2-1	TGTGCCATCAGACCCGGGACAGGGGTGTACAATGAGCAGTTCTTC	CAIRPGTGVYNEQFF
TRBD1	TRBV20-1	NA	TRBJ1-2	TGCAGCCAACCACGGACAGGGTGGAGGGGCTACACCTTC	CSQPRTGWRGYTF
TRBD1	TRBV7-2	NA	TRBJ2-5	TGTGCCAGCAGCTCTACGTGGAGACAGGGACCTCGGGGGACCCAGTACTTC	CASSSTWRQGPRGTQYF
NA	TRBV10-1	NA	TRBJ1-1	TGCGCCAGCAGTGATGAAGGGGATGAAGCTTTCTTT	CASSDEGDEAFF
NA	TRBV6-5	many	TRBJ2-7	TGTGCCAGCTGGACCGGGGATTGGGAGCAATACTTC	CASWTGDWEQYF
TRBD2	TRBV20-1	NA	TRBJ2-1	TGCAGTGCTAGAAACCCGGGACTAGAATACAATGAGCAGTTCTTC	CSARNPGLEYNEQFF
NA	TRBV6-4	NA	TRBJ1-5	TGTGCCAGCAGTGTCGAACCCAGTCAGCCCCAGCATTTT	CASSVEPSQPQHF
NA	TRBV7-2	many	TRBJ1-5	TGTGCCAGCAGCTTAAAGATCGGGGATCAGCCCCAGCATTTT	CASSLKIGDQPQHF
TRBD1	TRBV2	many	TRBJ2-7	TGTGCCAGCAGCGGTGGGACAGACAGCTACGAGCAGTACTTC	CASSGGTDSYEQYF
TRBD1	TRBV11-2	many	TRBJ2-5	TGTGCCAGCCGGCAGGGACAGGGCCTTCAAGAGACCCAGTACTTC	CASRQGQGLQETQYF
NA	TRBV20-1	NA	TRBJ2-5	TGCAGTGCTACCGGGACCCAGTACTTC	CSATGTQYF
TRBD1	TRBV7-2	NA	TRBJ1-6	TGTGCCAGCAGCGAGGGACAGGCAAGCCCCTATGGGTCCCTCCACTTT	CASSEGQASPYGSLHF
TRBD2	TRBV7-9	NA	TRBJ2-7	TGTGCCAGCAGCCTTCGGGGGGGGTACCCCTTCGGCGAGCAGTACTTC	CASSLRGGYPFGEQYF
TRBD2	TRBV6-1	NA	TRBJ2-3	TGTGCCAGCGGGAGGCGGGAGAGGGGTGATACGCAGTATTTT	CASGRRERGDTQYF
NA	TRBV27	many	TRBJ2-2	TGTGCCAGCTCCGCAGGGGTGAACACCGGGGAGCTGTTTTTT	CASSAGVNTGELFF
NA	TRBV11-2	many	TRBJ2-2	TGTGCCAGCAGCATCTCATTGACCGGGGAGCTGTTTTTT	CASSISLTGELFF
NA	TRBV19	many	TRBJ2-7	TGTGCCAGCAGTTACGGCTCCTCCTACGAGCAGTACTTC	CASSYGSSYEQYF
TRBD2	TRBV29-1	few	TRBJ2-7	TGCAGCGTTGAAGATCTGTTAGCGGGGGGGGGGTACGAGCAGTACTTC	CSVEDLLAGGGYEQYF
NA	TRBV12-3/TRBV12-4	NA	TRBJ1-1	TGTGCCAGCAGTGACCTGGGACGGATGGAAGCTGAAGCTTTCTTT	CASSDLGRMEAEAFF
TRBD1	TRBV12-3/TRBV12-4	NA	TRBJ1-5	TGTGCCAGCAGTTCCGGGACAGGGGATAGCAATCAGCCCCAGCATTTT	CASSSGTGDSNQPQHF
TRBD1	TRBV10-2	many	TRBJ2-7	TGCGCCAGCAGAGACAGGGGATACTCCTACGAGCAGTACTTC	CASRDRGYSYEQYF
NA	TRBV29-1	NA	TRBJ1-1	TGCAGCGTTGGTATGGGAGGCAAGTACACTGAAGCTTTCTTT	CSVGMGGKYTEAFF
NA	TRBV9	NA	TRBJ2-2	TGTGCCAGCAGCGTAGGTCCAGCGCTTAACACCGGGGAGCTGTTTTTT	CASSVGPALNTGELFF
TRBD1	TRBV11-2	NA	TRBJ2-5	TGTGCCAGCAGCTCCAAAGGGGGCCTCCAAGAGACCCAGTACTTC	CASSSKGGLQETQYF
NA	TRBV7-9	NA	TRBJ2-3	TGTGCCAGCAGCTTAAGCCAGCCCACAGATACGCAGTATTTT	CASSLSQPTDTQYF
NA	TRBV6-4	many	TRBJ2-2	TGTGCCAGCAGCCCAGGTCCGGACCGTTCCGCCGGGGAGCTGTTTTTT	CASSPGPDRSAGELFF
TRBD1	TRBV24-1	once	TRBJ1-2	TGTGCAGAGACAGGGGGCTATGGCTACACCTTC	CAETGGYGYTF
NA	TRBV29-1	NA	TRBJ1-2	TGCAGCGTTGATGCGCTAGCAAGGATTCGGGGCTATGGCTACACCTTC	CSVDALARIRGYGYTF
TRBD1	TRBV7-9	NA	TRBJ2-7	TGTGCCAGCAGCTTAGGACAGGGTGACGGCTACGAGCAGTACTTC	CASSLGQGDGYEQYF
TRBD1	TRBV9	many	TRBJ1-1	TGTGCCAGCAGCGCGAGCGCCGGGACAGGGGCGAACACTGAAGCTTTCTTT	CASSASAGTGANTEAFF
NA	TRBV6-6	NA	TRBJ1-3	TGTGCCTCCCGTACGACGGCGGACCGGGACAAGGCCCTCTCGTCGGGAAACACCATATATTTT	CASRTTADRDKALSSGNTIYF
TRBD2	TRBV7-9	many	TRBJ2-7	TGTGCCAGCAGCTTCGGCCTAGCGGGAAGCTCCTACGAGCAGTACTTC	CASSFGLAGSSYEQYF